The rows below give T cell receptor beta chains drawn from one sample of a study of cytomegalovirus exposure and HLA in healthy donors. Profiled with immunoSEQ multiplex PCR; TCRdb holds only in-frame clones, not every one. The profile shows 66,000 or so clones, approximately 97% of them singletons. The sample comprised PBMCs. The receptors shown here come from a woman between 18 and 30 years old in good health and CMV-seropositive. Each CDR3 is given with its conserved first and last residue. The D gene is left open where the match is weak. A clone size is listed for some rows: how often the clone was seen (once, few, many), or a class if it is expanded.

d_call: .; clone_size: .; cdr3_length: 14; v_call: TRBV19; j_call: TRBJ2-7; cdr3_nt: TGTGCCAGTACCATGGGGCCAGGGAACGGCGAGCAGTACTTC; cdr3_aa: CASTMGPGNGEQYF
d_call: .; clone_size: once; cdr3_length: 15; v_call: TRBV4-1; j_call: TRBJ1-1; cdr3_nt: TGCGCCAGCAGCCTACTTCTACAGGGATCCACTGAAGCTTTCTTT; cdr3_aa: CASSLLLQGSTEAFF
d_call: TRBD1; clone_size: .; cdr3_length: 15; v_call: TRBV28; j_call: TRBJ1-2; cdr3_nt: TGTGCCAGCAGTTCACGGACAGGGGAAGACTATGGCTACACCTTC; cdr3_aa: CASSSRTGEDYGYTF
d_call: .; clone_size: .; cdr3_length: 16; v_call: TRBV9; j_call: TRBJ1-2; cdr3_nt: TGTGCCAGCAGCGTAGGGCAGGGGCGATTTAACTATGGCTACACCTTC; cdr3_aa: CASSVGQGRFNYGYTF
d_call: .; clone_size: .; cdr3_length: 14; v_call: TRBV19; j_call: TRBJ1-2; cdr3_nt: TGTGCCAGTACCGCCTTCAGGGGTTCCTATGGCTACACCTTC; cdr3_aa: CASTAFRGSYGYTF
d_call: .; clone_size: .; cdr3_length: 11; v_call: TRBV20-1; j_call: TRBJ1-2; cdr3_nt: TGCAGTGCTGATTCAGGGGACGGCTACACCTTC; cdr3_aa: CSADSGDGYTF
d_call: TRBD1; clone_size: .; cdr3_length: 15; v_call: TRBV19; j_call: TRBJ1-5; cdr3_nt: TGTGCCAGTAGTCCAGGGGGATCGGGCAATCAGCCCCAGCATTTT; cdr3_aa: CASSPGGSGNQPQHF
d_call: TRBD1; clone_size: .; cdr3_length: 15; v_call: TRBV4-1; j_call: TRBJ2-2; cdr3_nt: TGCGCCAGCAGCCAACCACGCAGGGGGACCGGGGAGCTGTTTTTT; cdr3_aa: CASSQPRRGTGELFF
d_call: .; clone_size: .; cdr3_length: 14; v_call: TRBV28; j_call: TRBJ2-5; cdr3_nt: TGTGCCAGCAGTTTCAACGGGTACCAAGAGACCCAGTACTTC; cdr3_aa: CASSFNGYQETQYF
d_call: TRBD2; clone_size: .; cdr3_length: 17; v_call: TRBV11-2; j_call: TRBJ2-1; cdr3_nt: TGTGCCAGCAGCGCCAGACTAGCGGGAGGACCCTACAATGAGCAGTTCTTC; cdr3_aa: CASSARLAGGPYNEQFF
d_call: TRBD1; clone_size: .; cdr3_length: 18; v_call: TRBV7-2; j_call: TRBJ1-2; cdr3_nt: TGTGCCAGCAGCCTAGACCGGGACAGGGCCCCTCTTATGGATGGCTACACCTTC; cdr3_aa: CASSLDRDRAPLMDGYTF
d_call: .; clone_size: .; cdr3_length: 14; v_call: TRBV29-1; j_call: TRBJ1-4; cdr3_nt: TGCAGCGTTGAGGCAATTGCAACTAATGAAAAACTGTTTTTT; cdr3_aa: CSVEAIATNEKLFF
d_call: .; clone_size: once; cdr3_length: 13; v_call: TRBV11-2; j_call: TRBJ2-7; cdr3_nt: TGTGCCAGCAGCTTAGATGAGGGAGGCGAGCAGTACTTC; cdr3_aa: CASSLDEGGEQYF
d_call: TRBD1; clone_size: few; cdr3_length: 14; v_call: TRBV27; j_call: TRBJ2-7; cdr3_nt: TGTGCCAGCAGTTCCGTTGACAGGGGACACGAGCAGTACTTC; cdr3_aa: CASSSVDRGHEQYF
d_call: TRBD2; clone_size: .; cdr3_length: 19; v_call: TRBV4-2; j_call: TRBJ2-1; cdr3_nt: TGTGCCAGCAGCCAAGAGTCTCGACTAGCGGGAGGGTCAGGGTATGAGCAGTTCTTC; cdr3_aa: CASSQESRLAGGSGYEQFF
d_call: TRBD1; clone_size: .; cdr3_length: 14; v_call: TRBV10-1; j_call: TRBJ1-2; cdr3_nt: TGCGCCAGCAGTGAATCGCGGACAGGTGTAGGCTACACCTTC; cdr3_aa: CASSESRTGVGYTF
d_call: TRBD1; clone_size: .; cdr3_length: 16; v_call: TRBV5-1; j_call: TRBJ1-1; cdr3_nt: TGCGCCAGCAGCTTGGACGGACAGGTAGGAGACACTGAAGCTTTCTTT; cdr3_aa: CASSLDGQVGDTEAFF
d_call: .; clone_size: .; cdr3_length: 11; v_call: TRBV19; j_call: TRBJ1-1; cdr3_nt: TGTGCCAGTAGTATGGCGGGGGCAGCTTTCTTT; cdr3_aa: CASSMAGAAFF
d_call: .; clone_size: .; cdr3_length: 14; v_call: TRBV9; j_call: TRBJ1-2; cdr3_nt: TGTGCCAGCAGCGTAGCTCTTACAGCCTATGGCTACACCTTC; cdr3_aa: CASSVALTAYGYTF
d_call: TRBD1; clone_size: .; cdr3_length: 15; v_call: TRBV19; j_call: TRBJ1-2; cdr3_nt: TGTGCCAGTAGTGACAGGGGGCGCGTTGGCTTAGGCTACACCTTC; cdr3_aa: CASSDRGRVGLGYTF
d_call: TRBD2; clone_size: .; cdr3_length: 16; v_call: TRBV14; j_call: TRBJ2-5; cdr3_nt: TGTGCCAGCAGACGGACTAGCGGGGAGAATAGGGAGACCCAGTACTTC; cdr3_aa: CASRRTSGENRETQYF
d_call: TRBD2; clone_size: .; cdr3_length: 17; v_call: TRBV9; j_call: TRBJ2-1; cdr3_nt: TGTGCCAGCAGCGTAGTTGGGAGGGGATCCTCCTACAATGAGCAGTTCTTC; cdr3_aa: CASSVVGRGSSYNEQFF
d_call: .; clone_size: .; cdr3_length: 15; v_call: TRBV27; j_call: TRBJ2-1; cdr3_nt: TGTGCCAGCAGTAATCGACTAGTTGGTTTTGTTGAGCAGTTCTTC; cdr3_aa: CASSNRLVGFVEQFF
d_call: .; clone_size: .; cdr3_length: 17; v_call: TRBV15; j_call: TRBJ2-3; cdr3_nt: TGTGCCACCAGCAGAGCATTGAGTCCCTCATACACAGATACGCAGTATTTT; cdr3_aa: CATSRALSPSYTDTQYF
d_call: .; clone_size: .; cdr3_length: 16; v_call: TRBV28; j_call: TRBJ1-2; cdr3_nt: TGTGCCAGCCAAGGCTCTGCTTCGGGGATCTTCTATGGCTACACCTTC; cdr3_aa: CASQGSASGIFYGYTF
d_call: TRBD2; clone_size: .; cdr3_length: 16; v_call: TRBV9; j_call: TRBJ2-3; cdr3_nt: TGTGCCAGCAGCCCCACGACTAGCGGGCTCACAGATACGCAGTATTTT; cdr3_aa: CASSPTTSGLTDTQYF
d_call: TRBD1; clone_size: .; cdr3_length: 15; v_call: TRBV4-2; j_call: TRBJ1-2; cdr3_nt: TGTGCCAGCAGCCGCGGGACAGGAGCTAACTATGGCTACACCTTC; cdr3_aa: CASSRGTGANYGYTF
d_call: .; clone_size: .; cdr3_length: 15; v_call: TRBV7-3; j_call: TRBJ2-4; cdr3_nt: TGTGCCAGCAGCCCCGGGGTCCTAGCCAAAAACATTCAGTACTTC; cdr3_aa: CASSPGVLAKNIQYF
d_call: TRBD2; clone_size: .; cdr3_length: 16; v_call: TRBV5-1; j_call: TRBJ2-1; cdr3_nt: TGCGCCAGCAGCTCCGAGGCGGGAGATCGGTACAATGAGCAGTTCTTC; cdr3_aa: CASSSEAGDRYNEQFF
d_call: .; clone_size: .; cdr3_length: 13; v_call: TRBV5-6; j_call: TRBJ2-5; cdr3_nt: TGTGCCAGCAGCTTCCCGACAGGCGGGACCCAGTACTTC; cdr3_aa: CASSFPTGGTQYF
d_call: .; clone_size: .; cdr3_length: 14; v_call: TRBV29-1; j_call: TRBJ2-3; cdr3_nt: TGCAGCGTATGCCCCTGGGGGGACCCAGATACGCAGTATTTT; cdr3_aa: CSVCPWGDPDTQYF
d_call: .; clone_size: .; cdr3_length: 13; v_call: TRBV6-6; j_call: TRBJ2-7; cdr3_nt: TGTGCCAGCTGTACGGGACTGGACTACGAGCAGTACTTC; cdr3_aa: CASCTGLDYEQYF
d_call: TRBD1; clone_size: .; cdr3_length: 15; v_call: TRBV7-9; j_call: TRBJ1-3; cdr3_nt: TGTGCCAGCAGCTTACGGACAGGGCCGGGAAACACCATATATTTT; cdr3_aa: CASSLRTGPGNTIYF
d_call: .; clone_size: .; cdr3_length: 14; v_call: TRBV19; j_call: TRBJ2-7; cdr3_nt: TGTGCCAGTAGTATGGGGGACATCTCCTACGAGCAGTACTTC; cdr3_aa: CASSMGDISYEQYF
d_call: .; clone_size: .; cdr3_length: 16; v_call: TRBV9; j_call: TRBJ2-2; cdr3_nt: TGTGCCAGCAGCGTATTTGCGGAGGTGAACACCGGGGAGCTGTTTTTT; cdr3_aa: CASSVFAEVNTGELFF
d_call: TRBD2; clone_size: .; cdr3_length: 15; v_call: TRBV28; j_call: TRBJ2-3; cdr3_nt: TGTGCCAGCAGAGACGGACTAGCGGGAGTGGATACGCAGTATTTT; cdr3_aa: CASRDGLAGVDTQYF
d_call: TRBD1; clone_size: .; cdr3_length: 12; v_call: TRBV25-1; j_call: TRBJ1-2; cdr3_nt: TGTGCCAGCCAAAGACAGGGCTTTGGCTACACCTTC; cdr3_aa: CASQRQGFGYTF